This paragraph covers one TCR beta chain sequence. Its recognized antigen is unknown. No clone much larger than this one lies a single base away; base qualities are absent. From the germline V gene, CDR1 is ENHRY and CDR2 is SYGVKD. From cysteine to phenylalanine, the CDR3 is 16 amino acids long. Only the CDR3 DNA is retained, 48 bases long and in frame from the first base. V lost 0 bases and J lost 2 bases; the stretch between them is 8 bases long. Library preparation was by 5' RACE. Sequencing was carried out with a NextSeq 500. To correct for sequencing error and PCR bias, the TCR library protocol tagged individual cDNA molecules with unique molecular identifiers. TCR alpha and beta chains were both sequenced, and the abundances of alpha and beta sequences in each sample were closely correlated with each other. Per the original workflow: V gene, J gene and CDR3 annotation of TCR sequences was performed with Decombinator V4. TCRs were defined as expanded if a significant change between any two time points was detected under a Poisson model with p below 0.0001. TCR abundances were normalised to the total number of TCRs sequenced per sample and were expressed as counts per million. TRAV1-2 paired with TRAJ12, TRAJ20 or TRAJ33 defined MAIT TCRs, while TRAV10 paired with TRAJ18 defined iNKT TCRs. A search of VDJdb, accessed on 1 November 2021, was run for TCRs annotated to CMV, EBV and SARS-CoV-2, with TCRs annotated for multiple antigens excluded. TCRdb applied fastp at Q25 and MiXCR to the public reads, then kept only in-frame beta chains. Rows merge per CDR3 protein into single entries with the most common DNA and genes. The V and J calls were not made by the authors but by TCRdb's processing. The sample data list tens of thousands of distinct CDR3 sequences, and approximately 10% of these were observed just once. 4% to 5% of the sample belongs to the ten largest clones.

The study was a case-control design nested within a healthcare worker cohort in London, UK, with weekly nasopharyngeal swab PCR tests and blood sampling. Healthcare workers were recruited during the week of the UK lockdown, between 23 and 31 March 2020, and followed weekly for up to 16 weeks. The data originate from a study of early T cells in non-severe SARS-CoV-2 infection (dated by TCRdb to the early 2020s). In terms of the full investigation: Because TCR sequencing was done on bulk RNA from unsorted whole blood, the alpha and beta chains could not be paired.

Points the paper makes about the study in general: VDJdb matching was skewed toward anti-spike CD8 responses and likely underestimated virus-specific expansions, missing private and CD4 specificities.

The sequencing sample was made of whole blood. This chain is built from TRBV10-3 and TRBJ2-6; the D region is possibly TRBD1 or TRBD2, each matching across 5 bases. The receptor was isolated from an adult who was a healthcare worker with PCR-confirmed SARS-CoV-2 infection or an uninfected control (not recorded which). The CDR3 protein is CAISESGVAGANVLTF. The bases read TGTGCCATCAGTGAGTCGGGGGTCGCTGGGGCCAACGTCCTGACTTTC.